A selection of T cell receptor beta chains follows, all from one sample in a study of vaccination effects on CD4 cells after COVID-19. For these TCRs, the target antigens are not known. The repertoire was sequenced with immunoSEQ multiplex PCR; TCRdb's copy has only in-frame clones and lacks some. The sample yields about 32,000 clones, 72% seen once. The specimen comprised CD4+ T cells from PBMCs cultured with HCoV-229E spike peptides, sampled after COVID-19 vaccination. Receptors originate from a human donor who received a COVID-19 vaccine. The CDR3 runs from the conserved cysteine through the conserved F or W. The D gene is left open where the match is weak. Expanded clones are given a class, and other clones once, few, many or no size at all.

j_call d_call clone_size v_call cdr3_nt cdr3_aa
TRBJ2-5 - - TRBV3-1/TRBV3-2 TGTGCCAGCAGCCAGGTCACGACAGGACTAGGCGAGACCCAGTACTTC CASSQVTTGLGETQYF
TRBJ2-1 TRBD2 - TRBV5-4 TGTGCCAGCAGCGTGTCTACTAGCGGGAGATTGTACAATGAGCAGTTCTTC CASSVSTSGRLYNEQFF
TRBJ2-2 - - TRBV11-2 TGTGCCAGCAGCTTAGGATACACCGGGGAGCTGTTTTTT CASSLGYTGELFF
TRBJ2-7 - - TRBV7-2 TGTGCCAGCAGCGAAACAGGCTACGAGCAGTACTTC CASSETGYEQYF
TRBJ1-4 - - TRBV28 TGTGCCAGCAGTTTAGGGGGTGTGTCTAATGAAAAACTGTTTTTT CASSLGGVSNEKLFF
TRBJ1-5 TRBD1 - TRBV18 TGTGCCAGCTCACCAGGGACAGGCCACACCAATCAGCCCCAGCATTTT CASSPGTGHTNQPQHF
TRBJ2-4 - once TRBV21-1 TGTGCCGAACCGCCCACTAGCGGCAAAAACATTCAGTACTTC CAEPPTSGKNIQYF
TRBJ1-3 - - TRBV30 TGTGCCTGGAAACCGCCCGGGGCTTACTCCGGAAACACCATATATTTT CAWKPPGAYSGNTIYF
TRBJ2-1 - few TRBV27 TGTGCCAGCAGCCCGGACCGTAGCTCCTACAATGAGCAGTTCTTC CASSPDRSSYNEQFF
TRBJ1-3 - - TRBV27 TGTGCCAGCTATTCTGGAAACACCATATATTTT CASYSGNTIYF
TRBJ2-2 TRBD2 - TRBV5-1 TGCGCCAGCAGCGGTGCAGCGGGGGGGGGCACCGGGGAGCTGTTTTTT CASSGAAGGGTGELFF
TRBJ1-2 - - TRBV19 TGTGCCAGTAGTCCGCAGGCCGGGAGGGATGGCTACACCTTC CASSPQAGRDGYTF
TRBJ1-2 - once TRBV24-1 TGTGCCACCAGTGGGGGCGACTATGGCTACACCTTC CATSGGDYGYTF
TRBJ2-7 TRBD2 - TRBV5-1 TGCGCCAGCAGCCAAAACTCCCCGACTAGCGGGGTCTTCTACGAGCAGTACTTC CASSQNSPTSGVFYEQYF
TRBJ1-2 - medium-sized TRBV10-3 TGTGCCATCAGGGAGGGTCGGAACTATGGCTACACCTTC CAIREGRNYGYTF
TRBJ2-1 - - TRBV12-3/TRBV12-4 TGTGCCAGCAGTTTAGCGCTAAATGAGCAGTTCTTC CASSLALNEQFF
TRBJ1-6 - - TRBV10-1 TGCGCCAGCAGTGAGTCCGGGACTTCACCCCTCCACTTT CASSESGTSPLHF
TRBJ2-7 - - TRBV5-6 TGTGCCAGCAGGCCGCCGGGGCTAAAGGAATTTGACGAGCAGTACTTC CASRPPGLKEFDEQYF
TRBJ1-2 - - TRBV10-1 TGCGCCAGCAGCCCAGGGACGGTCTATGGCTACACCTTC CASSPGTVYGYTF
TRBJ1-6 - - TRBV6-2/TRBV6-3 TGTGCCAGCAGTTTTGATCGGGGGTTACACCTTGGTGGTTCACCCCTCCACTTT CASSFDRGLHLGGSPLHF
TRBJ2-6 - - TRBV9 TGTGCCAGCAGCGTAGGCAGAGGCTCTGGGGCCAACGTCCTGACTTTC CASSVGRGSGANVLTF
TRBJ2-2 - few TRBV14 TGTGCCAGCACAGGGGTCTCCACCGGGGAGCTGTTTTTT CASTGVSTGELFF
TRBJ2-1 - - TRBV29-1 TGCAGCGCTGACCGCAGCTCCTACAATGAGCAGTTCTTC CSADRSSYNEQFF
TRBJ2-7 TRBD2 once TRBV5-4 TGTGCCAGCAGCACATGGGGGGGTAACGAGCAGTACTTC CASSTWGGNEQYF
TRBJ2-5 TRBD2 - TRBV2 TGTGCCAGCGGGAGGGAGGGAGAGACCCAGTACTTC CASGREGETQYF
TRBJ1-1 - - TRBV4-2 TGTGCCAGCAGCCAAGATCTGGAGGGTGTCACTGAAGCTTTCTTT CASSQDLEGVTEAFF
TRBJ1-5 - - TRBV1 TGCACCAGCAGCGTCAGGGGGCATCAGCCCCAGCATTTT CTSSVRGHQPQHF
TRBJ1-2 TRBD1 - TRBV6-5 TGTGCCAGCAGGGTAGGACAGGGAGCTAACTATGGCTACACCTTC CASRVGQGANYGYTF
TRBJ1-1 - - TRBV28 TGTGCCAGCAGTCCGCCGGGTGGGGGGAACACTGAAGCTTTCTTT CASSPPGGGNTEAFF
TRBJ1-4 - once TRBV4-1 TGCGCCAGCAGCCAAGCCCAGGGTTCAACTAATGAAAAACTGTTTTTT CASSQAQGSTNEKLFF
TRBJ2-1 TRBD2 - TRBV10-2 TGCGCCAGCACCCGGACACTAGCGGGGTTCGTAAATGAGCAGTTCTTC CASTRTLAGFVNEQFF
TRBJ1-4 - - TRBV10-2 TGCGCCAGCAGAGCAGGTGATGAAAAACTGTTTTTT CASRAGDEKLFF
TRBJ1-1 - - TRBV7-9 TGTGCCAGCGGCAAACCCCCGGCAGCTGGGATGAACACTGAAGCTTTCTTT CASGKPPAAGMNTEAFF
TRBJ1-2 - - TRBV6-6 TGTGCCAGCAGCCCAGGGGACTATGGCTACACCTTC CASSPGDYGYTF
TRBJ2-6 - - TRBV6-5 TGTGCCAGCAGGCAGGGTCTGGGGGCCAACGTCCTGACTTTC CASRQGLGANVLTF
TRBJ2-3 - few TRBV4-2 TGTGCCAGCAGCCAGGATGACTATAGGTTCTTTTATTTT CASSQDDYRFFYF
TRBJ2-3 TRBD2 - TRBV11-2 TGTGCCAGCAGCAAACATTCCCCCCGCGGGGGGGCGTCAGATACGCAGTATTTT CASSKHSPRGGASDTQYF
TRBJ1-3 - - TRBV6-5 TGTGCCAGCAGTCGGGACGCCGGGACTGGAAACACCATATATTTT CASSRDAGTGNTIYF
TRBJ2-7 - - TRBV30 TGTGCCTGTCCAACAGGGAAGGGACCCTACGAGCAGTACTTC CACPTGKGPYEQYF
TRBJ1-2 - few TRBV5-6 TGTGCCAGCACGTACACCTGGAGCAGAGCTAACTATGGCTACACCTTC CASTYTWSRANYGYTF
TRBJ2-2 - few TRBV3-1/TRBV3-2 TGTGCCAGCAGCCACCTGAGGGGGGGCTTGGGGGAGCTGTTTTTT CASSHLRGGLGELFF
TRBJ1-1 - - TRBV5-4 TGTGCCAGCAGCTCGATGGACCTGAACACTGAAGCTTTCTTT CASSSMDLNTEAFF
TRBJ1-5 - few TRBV4-1 TGCGCCAGCAGCCAATTTCAGCAGGATTTTCAGCCCCAGCATTTT CASSQFQQDFQPQHF